These T cell receptor beta chains were read from a single sample in a study of response to subunit inactivated influenza vaccine. TCRdb independently ran MiXCR on the RT-PCR reads; one entry per CDR3 protein. Of more than 150,000 distinct CDR3 sequences in the sample, around a tenth were seen once. The specimen was CD8+ T cells sorted from PBMCs, collected around 2 years after vaccination. These receptors came from a man between 50 and 69 years old who received an inactivated influenza vaccine. The CDR3 runs from the conserved cysteine through the conserved F or W. D genes are given only for firm matches. Size is stated for part of the rows, as once, few or many counts, or as a class when the clone is expanded.

d_call: .
clone_size: .
j_call: TRBJ2-3
v_call: TRBV21-1
cdr3_nt: TGTGCCAGCGGTAATACTAGCGGGAGGGTCGTAGATACGCAGTATTTT
cdr3_aa: CASGNTSGRVVDTQYF

d_call: .
clone_size: many
j_call: TRBJ2-7
v_call: TRBV4-3
cdr3_nt: TGCGCCAGCAGCCCCGCCGCTGGCAGGGAATACGAGCAGTACTTC
cdr3_aa: CASSPAAGREYEQYF

d_call: TRBD2
clone_size: few
j_call: TRBJ2-2
v_call: TRBV20-1
cdr3_nt: TGCAGTGCCGCCCGAGCTAGCGGGGACTTCACCGGGGAGCTGTTTTTT
cdr3_aa: CSAARASGDFTGELFF

d_call: .
clone_size: few
j_call: TRBJ2-1
v_call: TRBV12-3/TRBV12-4
cdr3_nt: TGTGCCAGCAGTAAAGCGGGCCCGGCCTACAATGAGCAGTTCTTC
cdr3_aa: CASSKAGPAYNEQFF

d_call: .
clone_size: .
j_call: TRBJ2-7
v_call: TRBV27
cdr3_nt: TGTGCCAGCAGTTTAGGGCGGGGAAACTACGAGCAGTACTTC
cdr3_aa: CASSLGRGNYEQYF

d_call: TRBD1
clone_size: .
j_call: TRBJ1-2
v_call: TRBV12-3/TRBV12-4
cdr3_nt: TGTGCCAGCAGTAATACAGGGGTAGCGAGCTATGGCTACACCTTC
cdr3_aa: CASSNTGVASYGYTF

d_call: .
clone_size: .
j_call: TRBJ1-2
v_call: TRBV28
cdr3_nt: TGTGCCAGCAGTTTAGGTTCAGCGTCTAACTATGGCTACACCTTC
cdr3_aa: CASSLGSASNYGYTF

d_call: .
clone_size: few
j_call: TRBJ1-1
v_call: TRBV3-1
cdr3_nt: TGTGCCAGCAGCCAAGATGGGGGATTGGGCTCGAACACTGAAGCTTTCTTT
cdr3_aa: CASSQDGGLGSNTEAFF

d_call: .
clone_size: few
j_call: TRBJ2-3
v_call: TRBV7-6
cdr3_nt: TGTGCCAGCAGCTTATCTGTCACTAGCACAGATACGCAGTATTTT
cdr3_aa: CASSLSVTSTDTQYF

d_call: TRBD1
clone_size: few
j_call: TRBJ2-7
v_call: TRBV10-3
cdr3_nt: TGTGCCATCAAGTGGGACAGCGGCAAGTGGGAGCAGTACTTC
cdr3_aa: CAIKWDSGKWEQYF

d_call: TRBD2
clone_size: many
j_call: TRBJ2-3
v_call: TRBV20-1
cdr3_nt: TGCAGTGCTACCGGACTAGCCCGAATGGGGAATACGCAGTATTTT
cdr3_aa: CSATGLARMGNTQYF

d_call: .
clone_size: many
j_call: TRBJ2-1
v_call: TRBV12-3/TRBV12-4
cdr3_nt: TGTGCCAGCGGTAGCGGAAGTAACGATGAGCAGTTCTTC
cdr3_aa: CASGSGSNDEQFF

d_call: TRBD1
clone_size: many
j_call: TRBJ2-7
v_call: TRBV11-2
cdr3_nt: TGTGCCAGCAGCTTATCTGGACAGGGGGGTTCGGAGCAGTACTTC
cdr3_aa: CASSLSGQGGSEQYF

d_call: TRBD1
clone_size: few
j_call: TRBJ2-7
v_call: TRBV27
cdr3_nt: TGTGCCAGCAGTGCGCTCGTACAGGGGCGCTCCTACGAGCAGTACTTC
cdr3_aa: CASSALVQGRSYEQYF

d_call: TRBD2
clone_size: many
j_call: TRBJ2-3
v_call: TRBV4-3
cdr3_nt: TGCGCCAGCAGCCAAGAGGGACTAGCGGGGGGGCTAGATACGCAGTATTTT
cdr3_aa: CASSQEGLAGGLDTQYF

d_call: .
clone_size: few
j_call: TRBJ2-5
v_call: TRBV12-3/TRBV12-4
cdr3_nt: TGTGCCAGCAGTGAACTAGTTTCTGAGACCCAGTACTTC
cdr3_aa: CASSELVSETQYF

d_call: .
clone_size: few
j_call: TRBJ1-5
v_call: TRBV28
cdr3_nt: TGTGCCAGCAGTTTTGTTGCCAACGGCAATCAGCCCCAGCATTTT
cdr3_aa: CASSFVANGNQPQHF

d_call: TRBD1
clone_size: few
j_call: TRBJ2-3
v_call: TRBV27
cdr3_nt: TGTGCCAGCAGCAGACAGGGTGGCACAGATACGCAGTATTTT
cdr3_aa: CASSRQGGTDTQYF

d_call: .
clone_size: .
j_call: TRBJ2-5
v_call: TRBV5-6
cdr3_nt: TGTGCCAGCAGCTTGGACAATCAAGAGACCCAGTACTTC
cdr3_aa: CASSLDNQETQYF

d_call: .
clone_size: .
j_call: TRBJ1-4
v_call: TRBV6-1
cdr3_nt: TGTGCCAGCACCCCAGAGGAATGGGCTAATGAAAAACTGTTTTTT
cdr3_aa: CASTPEEWANEKLFF

d_call: .
clone_size: .
j_call: TRBJ1-2
v_call: TRBV20-1
cdr3_nt: TGCAGTGCTAGAGACCCGCTCGGTTCTTATAACTATGGCTACACCTTC
cdr3_aa: CSARDPLGSYNYGYTF

d_call: TRBD2
clone_size: few
j_call: TRBJ2-3
v_call: TRBV12-3/TRBV12-4
cdr3_nt: TGTGCCAGCAGTGCCGGGACTAGCGGGAGAGATACGCAGTATTTT
cdr3_aa: CASSAGTSGRDTQYF

d_call: .
clone_size: many
j_call: TRBJ2-5
v_call: TRBV7-9
cdr3_nt: TGTGCCAGCAGCTTAACAGGGTATCAGGAGACCCAGTACTTC
cdr3_aa: CASSLTGYQETQYF

d_call: TRBD2
clone_size: few
j_call: TRBJ2-3
v_call: TRBV12-3/TRBV12-4
cdr3_nt: TGCGCAAGCGGACTAGCCGACAGAGATTTT
cdr3_aa: CASGLADRDF

d_call: .
clone_size: many
j_call: TRBJ2-3
v_call: TRBV9
cdr3_nt: TGTGCCAGCAGTCCGGGGACAGATACGCAGTATTTT
cdr3_aa: CASSPGTDTQYF

d_call: TRBD2
clone_size: many
j_call: TRBJ2-1
v_call: TRBV4-2
cdr3_nt: TGTGCCAGCAGCTCGGGACTAGCGGGGGATGAGCAGTTCTTC
cdr3_aa: CASSSGLAGDEQFF

d_call: TRBD2
clone_size: few
j_call: TRBJ2-7
v_call: TRBV27
cdr3_nt: TGTGCCAGCAGTGCGCAGACTAGCGGGAGCTACGAGCAGTACTTC
cdr3_aa: CASSAQTSGSYEQYF

d_call: TRBD1
clone_size: .
j_call: TRBJ1-1
v_call: TRBV20-1
cdr3_nt: TGCAGTGCTAGAGATCAGAAGATTCGACAGGGGAGGACGAACACTGAAGCTTTCTTT
cdr3_aa: CSARDQKIRQGRTNTEAFF

d_call: .
clone_size: few
j_call: TRBJ2-7
v_call: TRBV5-6
cdr3_nt: TGTGCCAGCAGCTTGGGCACTCCCGCGCTCGAGCAGTACTTC
cdr3_aa: CASSLGTPALEQYF

d_call: .
clone_size: .
j_call: TRBJ2-7
v_call: TRBV5-1
cdr3_nt: TGCGCCAGCAGCTTGGGGGGACGGATGGGCTACGAGCAGTACTTC
cdr3_aa: CASSLGGRMGYEQYF

d_call: .
clone_size: few
j_call: TRBJ2-2
v_call: TRBV6-2/TRBV6-3
cdr3_nt: TGTGCCAGCAGTTACTTTCCCGTGAACACCGGGGAGCTGTTTTTT
cdr3_aa: CASSYFPVNTGELFF

d_call: TRBD1
clone_size: few
j_call: TRBJ1-1
v_call: TRBV27
cdr3_nt: TGTGCCAGCAGCTCGACAGGGGGCCTCACTGAAGCTTTCTTT
cdr3_aa: CASSSTGGLTEAFF

d_call: TRBD1
clone_size: .
j_call: TRBJ2-1
v_call: TRBV6-5
cdr3_nt: TGTGCCAGCAGTTATCAGGGGGCAGGGTACGATGAGCAGTTCTTC
cdr3_aa: CASSYQGAGYDEQFF

d_call: .
clone_size: few
j_call: TRBJ2-7
v_call: TRBV11-2
cdr3_nt: TGTGCCAGCAGCTCAGAGGGTAGTCTAACCTACGAGCAGTACTTC
cdr3_aa: CASSSEGSLTYEQYF

d_call: .
clone_size: many
j_call: TRBJ2-1
v_call: TRBV4-3
cdr3_nt: TGCGCCAGCAGCCAAGATGCGGGTCGGGCCTACAATGAGCAGTTCTTC
cdr3_aa: CASSQDAGRAYNEQFF

d_call: TRBD1
clone_size: .
j_call: TRBJ2-7
v_call: TRBV30
cdr3_nt: TGTGCCTGGAGCTCTGGACAGGGGAGCTCCTACGAGCAGTACTTC
cdr3_aa: CAWSSGQGSSYEQYF

d_call: .
clone_size: many
j_call: TRBJ2-1
v_call: TRBV4-2
cdr3_nt: TGTGCCAGCAGCCCGGCCGGGTTGGGGGTGTACAATGAGCAGTTCTTC
cdr3_aa: CASSPAGLGVYNEQFF

d_call: .
clone_size: .
j_call: TRBJ2-3
v_call: TRBV12-3/TRBV12-4
cdr3_nt: TGTGCCAGCAGCCTGACAGTTAGCACAGATACGCAGTATTTT
cdr3_aa: CASSLTVSTDTQYF

d_call: TRBD1
clone_size: .
j_call: TRBJ2-6
v_call: TRBV11-1
cdr3_nt: TGTGCCAGCAGCTTAGCGGGACAGCGAGACTCTGGGGCCAACGTCCTGACTTTC
cdr3_aa: CASSLAGQRDSGANVLTF

d_call: .
clone_size: few
j_call: TRBJ1-5
v_call: TRBV5-5
cdr3_nt: TGTGCCAGCAGCTTGGGGCTACAGCCCCAGCATTTT
cdr3_aa: CASSLGLQPQHF

d_call: .
clone_size: .
j_call: TRBJ2-7
v_call: TRBV7-8
cdr3_nt: TGTGCCAGCAGCTTAGCAACAGGGATCCAGGAGCAGTACTTC
cdr3_aa: CASSLATGIQEQYF

d_call: .
clone_size: .
j_call: TRBJ2-3
v_call: TRBV27
cdr3_nt: TGTGCCAGCAGTTTACTCCCTGTCTCTGCAGATACGCAGTATTTT
cdr3_aa: CASSLLPVSADTQYF

d_call: .
clone_size: .
j_call: TRBJ2-2
v_call: TRBV7-9
cdr3_nt: TGTGCCAGCAGCCCCCGACCGGGCGGGGGGGAGCTGTTTTTT
cdr3_aa: CASSPRPGGGELFF

d_call: TRBD1
clone_size: .
j_call: TRBJ1-2
v_call: TRBV4-1
cdr3_nt: TGCGCCAGCAGCCCAGGGACAGGGGCGGTTTTGTATGGCTACACCTTC
cdr3_aa: CASSPGTGAVLYGYTF

d_call: TRBD2
clone_size: few
j_call: TRBJ2-1
v_call: TRBV7-2
cdr3_nt: TGTGCCAGCAGCTTAAAGCTAGCGGGAGCCTCCTACAATGAGCAGTTCTTC
cdr3_aa: CASSLKLAGASYNEQFF

d_call: .
clone_size: many
j_call: TRBJ1-4
v_call: TRBV11-2
cdr3_nt: TGTGCCAGCAGCTTAGGGCCAGGGGATTATGAACTGTTTTTT
cdr3_aa: CASSLGPGDYELFF

d_call: TRBD2
clone_size: once
j_call: TRBJ2-1
v_call: TRBV7-9
cdr3_nt: TGTGCCAGCAGCCCCGGACTAGTGGGGTTCAATGAGCAGTTCTTC
cdr3_aa: CASSPGLVGFNEQFF

d_call: .
clone_size: .
j_call: TRBJ2-7
v_call: TRBV2
cdr3_nt: TGTGCCAGCAGTGAAAACCCAGGACTCTACGAGCAGTACTTC
cdr3_aa: CASSENPGLYEQYF

d_call: TRBD2
clone_size: few
j_call: TRBJ2-2
v_call: TRBV29-1
cdr3_nt: TGCAGCGTTGAAACGGCAGAGCGGGGGAAGCCCGGGGAGCTGTTTTTT
cdr3_aa: CSVETAERGKPGELFF

d_call: TRBD1
clone_size: few
j_call: TRBJ2-7
v_call: TRBV29-1
cdr3_nt: TGCAGCGCTGTAAGGACAGGGGGGGCTTACGAGCAGTACTTC
cdr3_aa: CSAVRTGGAYEQYF

d_call: TRBD1
clone_size: .
j_call: TRBJ2-7
v_call: TRBV7-9
cdr3_nt: TGTGCCAGCAGCTTATCCGGGACAGGGCTGGTCTACGAGCAGTACTTC
cdr3_aa: CASSLSGTGLVYEQYF

d_call: TRBD2
clone_size: many
j_call: TRBJ2-1
v_call: TRBV25-1
cdr3_nt: TGTGCCAGCCATAGCTATAGCGGGAGCAGCTACAATGAGCAGTTCTTC
cdr3_aa: CASHSYSGSSYNEQFF

d_call: TRBD2
clone_size: .
j_call: TRBJ2-5
v_call: TRBV10-3
cdr3_nt: TGTGCCATCAGTGATACTAGCGGACAAGAGACCCAGTACTTC
cdr3_aa: CAISDTSGQETQYF

d_call: TRBD1
clone_size: few
j_call: TRBJ1-4
v_call: TRBV30
cdr3_nt: TGTGCCTGGAGGCCCCGCGGGACAGGGTGGGCAACTAATGAAAAACTGTTTTTT
cdr3_aa: CAWRPRGTGWATNEKLFF

d_call: TRBD1
clone_size: .
j_call: TRBJ2-6
v_call: TRBV27
cdr3_nt: TGTGCCAGCAGTGCCCGGGACAGAGTCTCTGGGGCCAACGTCCTGACTTTC
cdr3_aa: CASSARDRVSGANVLTF